This record looks at one T cell receptor beta chain sequence and its context. What it recognizes is unknown. This sample is part of a study of blood T cells in healthy people across ages. The germline V gene has CDR1 SGHTA and CDR2 FQGNSA. CDR3 length equals 16 residues. J lost 6 bases, V lost 4 bases, and 12 bases had no gene match. A minimum of 6 micrograms of total RNA was extracted per sample. A second PCR, run for about 6 to 11 cycles, used a sample-barcoded 5' primer plus a J-beta primer mix. A 12-random-nucleotide template-switch adaptor tagged each cDNA molecule. One entry per CDR3 protein results from TCRdb running MiXCR on the 5' RACE reads. In the table there are 650,000 to 1,000,000 distinct CDR3 sequences, around half of which are singletons. General observations from the study: Roughly linear age-related decline in beta diversity appeared, significant by age approximately 40. Diversity was higher, and naive CD4+ cells more numerous, in long-lived donors than in aged donors.

Sample: blood. V is TRBV7-2 and J is TRBJ2-3; 8 bases are a match to TRBD1. This TCR derives from an elderly man in good health. The CDR3 region has the DNA TGTGCCAGCAGCTCCCCGGGTCAGGGGGCCTCGGATACGCAGTATTTT. Amino acids: CASSSPGQGASDTQYF.